Listed here is a single T cell receptor beta chain. The data belong to a study of blood T cell repertoires in COVID-19. About the research overall: Researchers got acute and convalescent COVID-19 samples from the United States, Italy and Spain. PBMCs, B-cell-depleted T cells, or T cells were the source of the cDNA or gDNA that made up the material.

The CDR3 extends over 13 amino acids. The germline CDR1 and CDR2 sequences are SQVTM and ANQGSEA. V shed 3 bases and J shed 3 bases, with 11 bases lying between them. Sequencing was performed with immunoSEQ multiplex PCR; in TCRdb, only in-frame clones are kept and a portion is missing. There are some 110,000 clones in the sample; about nine tenths occur only once, and approximately 8.7% lies in the top ten. This TCR was recovered from a man in his sixties or seventies who had recovered from COVID-19. Sequencing was done on a sample of peripheral blood. The chain links TRBV29-1 to TRBJ1-1, with D possibly TRBD1 on 5 matching bases. In DNA, the CDR3 is TGCAGCGTTGAGGCGGGGCTCTACACTGAAGCTTTCTTT. As protein: CSVEAGLYTEAFF.